This T cell receptor (beta chain) is from a study of T cells in Graves' hyperthyroidism and ophthalmopathy. The study left out patients who had uncontrolled infection, other autoimmune disease, pregnancy or lactation. The sample holds many counts of this clonotype. The CDR3 has 16 residues. The germline gives CDR1 LGHNA, CDR2 YSLEER. The ends lost 1 base at V and 4 bases at J; junction bases unmatched: 7. Amplified regions were TCR beta CDR3 sequences from RNA transcripts. First-round RT-PCR of the TCR CDR3 relied on the HTBI primer set. TCRdb re-analysed the multiplex PCR reads in MiXCR, keeping a single row per CDR3 protein. The table lists about 500,000 distinct CDR3 sequences, around 17% of them singletons.

J is TRBJ1-3 and V is TRBV4-3; 7 positions match TRBD1. Sequencing input: blood. This sequence was found in a woman younger than 30 with Graves' hyperthyroidism. This CDR3 is CASSQVARDSGNTIYF. CDR3 DNA: TGCGCCAGCAGCCAAGTGGCTCGGGACAGCGGAAACACCATATATTTT.